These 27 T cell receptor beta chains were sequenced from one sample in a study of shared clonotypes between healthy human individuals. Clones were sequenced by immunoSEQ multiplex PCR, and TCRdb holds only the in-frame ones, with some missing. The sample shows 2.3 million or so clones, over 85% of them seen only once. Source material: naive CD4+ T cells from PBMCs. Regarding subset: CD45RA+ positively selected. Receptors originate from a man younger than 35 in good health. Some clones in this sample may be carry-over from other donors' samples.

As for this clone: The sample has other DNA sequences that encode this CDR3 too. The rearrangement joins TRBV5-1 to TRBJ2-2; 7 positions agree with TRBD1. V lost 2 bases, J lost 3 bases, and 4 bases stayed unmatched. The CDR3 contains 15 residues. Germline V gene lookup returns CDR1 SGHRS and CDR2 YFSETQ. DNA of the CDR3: TGCGCCAGCAGCTTAGAGGGGACAGACACCGGGGAGCTGTTTTTT. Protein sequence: CASSLEGTDTGELFF.

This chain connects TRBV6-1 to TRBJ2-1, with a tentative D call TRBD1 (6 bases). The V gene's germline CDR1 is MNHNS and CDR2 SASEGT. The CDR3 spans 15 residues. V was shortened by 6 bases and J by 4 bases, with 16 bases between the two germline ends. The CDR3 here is CASRAGTPIYNEQFF. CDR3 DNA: TGTGCCAGCAGGGCCGGGACACCGATTTACAATGAGCAGTTCTTC.

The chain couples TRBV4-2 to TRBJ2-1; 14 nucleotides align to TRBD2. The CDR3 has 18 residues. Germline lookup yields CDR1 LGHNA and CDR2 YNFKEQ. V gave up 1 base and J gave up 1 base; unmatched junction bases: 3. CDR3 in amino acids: CASSQGTSGRPSYNEQFF. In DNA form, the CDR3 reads TGTGCCAGCAGCCAAGGGACTAGCGGGAGGCCTTCCTACAATGAGCAGTTCTTC.

The CDR3 DNA reads as TGCGCCAGCAGCCGGCCGCAGGGGGGCACTTCTGGGGCCAACGTCCTGACTTTC. It translates to CASSRPQGGTSGANVLTF. This sequence joins TRBV4-1 and TRBJ2-6, with a possible D match to TRBD1 (7 bases). V was cut by 4 bases and J by 1 base, with 17 bases left in between. CDR1 is MGHRA and CDR2 is YSYEKL in the germline V gene. This CDR3 spans 18 amino acids.

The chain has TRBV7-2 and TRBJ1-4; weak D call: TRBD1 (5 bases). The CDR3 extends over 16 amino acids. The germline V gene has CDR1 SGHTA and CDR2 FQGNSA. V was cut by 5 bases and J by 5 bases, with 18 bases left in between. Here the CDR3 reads CASSPHWTPQNEKLFF. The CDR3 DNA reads TGTGCCAGCAGCCCCCACTGGACACCTCAAAATGAAAAACTGTTTTTT. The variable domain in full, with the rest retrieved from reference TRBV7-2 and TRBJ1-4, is GAGVSQSPSNKVTEKGKDVELRCDPISGHTALYWYRQSLGQGLEFLIYFQGNSAPDKSGLPSDRFSAERTGGSVSTLTIQRTQQEDSAVYLCASSPHWTPQNEKLFFGSGTQLSVL.

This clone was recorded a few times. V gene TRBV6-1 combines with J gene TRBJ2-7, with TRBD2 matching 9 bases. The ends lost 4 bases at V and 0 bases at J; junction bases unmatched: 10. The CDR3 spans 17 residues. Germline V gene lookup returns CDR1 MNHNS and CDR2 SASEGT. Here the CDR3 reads CASSGSGSILGSYEQYF. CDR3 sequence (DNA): TGTGCCAGCAGTGGTAGCGGGAGTATCCTCGGCTCCTACGAGCAGTACTTC.

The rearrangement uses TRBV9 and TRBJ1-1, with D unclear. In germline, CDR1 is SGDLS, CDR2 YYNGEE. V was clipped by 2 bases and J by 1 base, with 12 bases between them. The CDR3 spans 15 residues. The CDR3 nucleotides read TGTGCCAGCAGCGTGTCAGGTATGTGGAACACTGAAGCTTTCTTT. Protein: CASSVSGMWNTEAFF.

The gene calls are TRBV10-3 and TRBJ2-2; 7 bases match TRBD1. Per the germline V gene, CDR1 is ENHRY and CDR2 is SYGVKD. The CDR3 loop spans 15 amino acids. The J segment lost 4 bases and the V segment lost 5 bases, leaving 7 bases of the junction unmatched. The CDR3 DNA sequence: TGTGCCATCAGTAGTCGACAGGGTCGCACCGGGGAGCTGTTTTTT. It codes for CAISSRQGRTGELFF.

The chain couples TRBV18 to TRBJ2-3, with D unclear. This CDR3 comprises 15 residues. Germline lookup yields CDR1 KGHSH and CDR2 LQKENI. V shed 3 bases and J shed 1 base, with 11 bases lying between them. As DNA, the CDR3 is TGTGCCAGCTCACCGATGGCCCCGGGCACAGATACGCAGTATTTT. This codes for CASSPMAPGTDTQYF.

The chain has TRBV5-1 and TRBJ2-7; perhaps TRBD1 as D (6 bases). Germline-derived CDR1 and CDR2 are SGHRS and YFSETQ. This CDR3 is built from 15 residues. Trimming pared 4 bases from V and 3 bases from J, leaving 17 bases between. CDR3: CASSPGGRGVYEQYF. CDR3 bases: TGCGCCAGCAGCCCGGGCGGCAGGGGCGTCTACGAGCAGTACTTC. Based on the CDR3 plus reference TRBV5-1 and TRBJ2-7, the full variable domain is KAGVTQTPRYLIKTRGQQVTLSCSPISGHRSVSWYQQTPGQGLQFLFEYFSETQRNKGNFPGRFSGRQFSNSRSEMNVSTLELGDSALYLCASSPGGRGVYEQYFGPGTRLTVT.

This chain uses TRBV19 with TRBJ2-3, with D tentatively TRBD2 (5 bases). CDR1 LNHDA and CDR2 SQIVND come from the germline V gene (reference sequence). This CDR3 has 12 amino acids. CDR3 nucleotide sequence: TGTGCTGTAGGACTTTACACAGATACGCAGTATTTT. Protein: CAVGLYTDTQYF.

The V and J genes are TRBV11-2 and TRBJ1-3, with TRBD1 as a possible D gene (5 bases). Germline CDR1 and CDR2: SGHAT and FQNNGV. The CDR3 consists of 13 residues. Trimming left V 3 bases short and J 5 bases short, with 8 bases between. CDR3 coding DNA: TGTGCCAGCAGCTTGGGACGGAGAAACACCATATATTTT. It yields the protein CASSLGRRNTIYF.

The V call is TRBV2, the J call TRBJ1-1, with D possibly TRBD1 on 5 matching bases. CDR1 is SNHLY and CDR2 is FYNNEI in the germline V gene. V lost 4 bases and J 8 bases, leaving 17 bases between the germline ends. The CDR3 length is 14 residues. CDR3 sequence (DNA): TGTGCCAGCAGTGGAGCAGGGTGGTCGGGGGAAGCTTTCTTT. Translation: CASSGAGWSGEAFF.

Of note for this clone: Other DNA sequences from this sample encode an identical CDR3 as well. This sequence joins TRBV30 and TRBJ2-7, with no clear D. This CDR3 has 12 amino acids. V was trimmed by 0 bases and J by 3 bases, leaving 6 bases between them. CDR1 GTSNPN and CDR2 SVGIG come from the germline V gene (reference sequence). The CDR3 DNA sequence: TGTGCCTGGAGTGTGGGGTTCTACGAGCAGTACTTC. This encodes CAWSVGFYEQYF.

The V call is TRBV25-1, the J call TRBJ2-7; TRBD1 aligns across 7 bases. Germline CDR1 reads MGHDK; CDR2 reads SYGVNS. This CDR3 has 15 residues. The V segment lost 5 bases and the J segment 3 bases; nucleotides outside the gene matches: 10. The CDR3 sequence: CASSPRGRGIYEQYF. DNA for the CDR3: TGTGCCAGCAGTCCCCGGGGCAGGGGGATCTACGAGCAGTACTTC.

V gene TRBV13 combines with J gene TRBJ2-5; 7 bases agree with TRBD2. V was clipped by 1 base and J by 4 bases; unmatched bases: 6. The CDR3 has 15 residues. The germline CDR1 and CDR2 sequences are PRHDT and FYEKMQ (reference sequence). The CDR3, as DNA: TGTGCCAGCAGCTTAGAGGCGGGAGCCCCAGAGACCCAGTACTTC. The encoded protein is CASSLEAGAPETQYF.

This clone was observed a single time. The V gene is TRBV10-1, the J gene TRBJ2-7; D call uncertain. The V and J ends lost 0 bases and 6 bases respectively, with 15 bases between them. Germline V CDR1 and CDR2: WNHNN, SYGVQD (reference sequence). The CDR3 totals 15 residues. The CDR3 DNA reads TGCGCCAGCAGTGAGTCCTCGGTGCAGCAACGCGAGCAGTACTTC. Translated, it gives CASSESSVQQREQYF.

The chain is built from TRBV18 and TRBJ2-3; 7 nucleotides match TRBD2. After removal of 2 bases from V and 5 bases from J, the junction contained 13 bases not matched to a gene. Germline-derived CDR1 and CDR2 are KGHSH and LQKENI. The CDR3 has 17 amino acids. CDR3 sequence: CASSPGLAALSGDTQYF. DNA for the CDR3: TGTGCCAGCTCACCAGGGCTAGCGGCCCTAAGCGGAGATACGCAGTATTTT.

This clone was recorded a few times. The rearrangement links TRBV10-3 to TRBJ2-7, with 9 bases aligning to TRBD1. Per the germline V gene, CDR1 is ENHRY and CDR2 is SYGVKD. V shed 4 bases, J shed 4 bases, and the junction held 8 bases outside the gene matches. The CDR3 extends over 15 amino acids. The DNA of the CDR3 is TGTGCCATCAGTGGGGCGGGACAGGGTAAATACGAGCAGTACTTC. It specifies CAISGAGQGKYEQYF.

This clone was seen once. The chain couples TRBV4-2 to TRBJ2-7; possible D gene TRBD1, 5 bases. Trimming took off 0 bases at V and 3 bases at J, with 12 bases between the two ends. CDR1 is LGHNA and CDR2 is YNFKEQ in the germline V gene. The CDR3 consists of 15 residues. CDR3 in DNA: TGTGCCAGCAGCCAAGAAACAGGCATGCTCTACGAGCAGTACTTC. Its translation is CASSQETGMLYEQYF.

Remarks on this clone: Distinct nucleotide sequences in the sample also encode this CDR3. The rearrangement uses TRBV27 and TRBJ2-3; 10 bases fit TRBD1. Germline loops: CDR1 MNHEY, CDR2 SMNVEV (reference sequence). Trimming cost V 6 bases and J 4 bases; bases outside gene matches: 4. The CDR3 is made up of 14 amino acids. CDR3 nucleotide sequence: TGTGCCAGCAGCCGACAGGGGGCGGCAGATACGCAGTATTTT. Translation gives CASSRQGAADTQYF.

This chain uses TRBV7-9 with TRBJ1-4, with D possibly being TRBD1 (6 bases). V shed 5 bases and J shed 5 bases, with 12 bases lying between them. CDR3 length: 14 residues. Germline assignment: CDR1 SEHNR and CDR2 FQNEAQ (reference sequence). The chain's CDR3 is CASSPRGRNEKLFF. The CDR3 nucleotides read TGTGCCAGCAGCCCCAGGGGAAGGAATGAAAAACTGTTTTTT.

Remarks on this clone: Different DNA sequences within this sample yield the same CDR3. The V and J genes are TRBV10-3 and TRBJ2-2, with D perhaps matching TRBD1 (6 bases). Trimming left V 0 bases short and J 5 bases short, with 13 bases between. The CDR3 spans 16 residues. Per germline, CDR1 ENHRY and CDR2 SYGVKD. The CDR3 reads CAISESGGGRTGELFF. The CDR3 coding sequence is TGTGCCATCAGTGAGTCTGGTGGGGGCCGGACCGGGGAGCTGTTTTTT.

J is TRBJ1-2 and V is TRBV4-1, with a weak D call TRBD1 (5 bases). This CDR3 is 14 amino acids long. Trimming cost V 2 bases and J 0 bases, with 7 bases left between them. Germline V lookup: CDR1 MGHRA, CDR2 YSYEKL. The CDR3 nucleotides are TGCGCCAGCAGCCAAACGACAGCTAACTATGGCTACACCTTC. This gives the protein CASSQTTANYGYTF.

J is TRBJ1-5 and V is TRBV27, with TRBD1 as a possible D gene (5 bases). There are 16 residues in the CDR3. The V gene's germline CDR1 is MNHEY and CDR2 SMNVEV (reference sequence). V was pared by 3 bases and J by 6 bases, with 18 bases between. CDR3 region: CASSFVGTEKGQPQHF. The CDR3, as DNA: TGTGCCAGCAGTTTCGTAGGGACGGAGAAGGGTCAGCCCCAGCATTTT.

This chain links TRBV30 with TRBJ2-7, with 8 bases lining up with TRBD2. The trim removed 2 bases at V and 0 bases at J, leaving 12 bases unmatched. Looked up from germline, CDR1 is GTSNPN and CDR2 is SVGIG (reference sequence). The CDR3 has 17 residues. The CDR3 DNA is TGTGCCTGGAGTATACACCGGGCCAGCGGGAGCTCCTACGAGCAGTACTTC. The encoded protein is CAWSIHRASGSSYEQYF.

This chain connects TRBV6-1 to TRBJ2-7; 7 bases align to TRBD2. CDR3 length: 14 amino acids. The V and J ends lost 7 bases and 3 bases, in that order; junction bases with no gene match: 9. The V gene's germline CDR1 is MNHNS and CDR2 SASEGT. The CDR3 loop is CASKVREGDYEQYF. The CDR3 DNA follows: TGTGCCAGCAAGGTGAGGGAGGGTGACTACGAGCAGTACTTC.